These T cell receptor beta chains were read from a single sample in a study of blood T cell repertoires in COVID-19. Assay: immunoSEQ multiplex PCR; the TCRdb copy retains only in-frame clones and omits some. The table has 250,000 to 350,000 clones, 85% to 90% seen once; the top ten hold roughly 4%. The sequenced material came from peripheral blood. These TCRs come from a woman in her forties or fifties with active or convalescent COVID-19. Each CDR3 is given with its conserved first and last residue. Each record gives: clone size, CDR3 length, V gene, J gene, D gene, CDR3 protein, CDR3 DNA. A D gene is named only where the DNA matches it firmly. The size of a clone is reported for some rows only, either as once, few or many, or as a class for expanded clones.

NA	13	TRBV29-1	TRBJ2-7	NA	CSVDRKSSYEQYF	TGCAGCGTTGACAGGAAAAGCTCCTACGAGCAGTACTTC
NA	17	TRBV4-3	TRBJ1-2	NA	CASSPEWGVGPNYGYTF	TGCGCCAGCAGCCCGGAATGGGGAGTAGGCCCTAACTATGGCTACACCTTC
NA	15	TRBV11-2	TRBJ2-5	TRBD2	CASSLTGGGARTQYF	TGTGCCAGCAGCTTAACGGGCGGGGGGGCCAGGACCCAGTACTTC
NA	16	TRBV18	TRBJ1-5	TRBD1	CASSVTTGKGNQPQHF	TGTGCCAGCTCAGTAACGACAGGGAAGGGCAATCAGCCCCAGCATTTT
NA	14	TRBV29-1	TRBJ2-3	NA	CSVPSGAGSSTQYF	TGCAGCGTCCCCAGTGGGGCAGGGTCTAGTACGCAGTATTTT
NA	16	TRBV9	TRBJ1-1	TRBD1	CASSVEQGILNTEAFF	TGTGCCAGCAGCGTAGAACAGGGGATTTTGAACACTGAAGCTTTCTTT
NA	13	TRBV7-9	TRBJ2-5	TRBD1	CASRMTGPETQYF	TGTGCCAGCAGGATGACAGGGCCTGAGACCCAGTACTTC
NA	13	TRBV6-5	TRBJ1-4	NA	CASVRGYDEKLFF	TGTGCCAGCGTTAGGGGGTATGATGAAAAACTGTTTTTT
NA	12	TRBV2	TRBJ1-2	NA	CASSESGRGYTF	TGTGCCAGCAGTGAATCCGGCAGGGGCTACACCTTC
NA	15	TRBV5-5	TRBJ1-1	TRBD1	CASSPLTGMNTEAFF	TGTGCCAGCAGCCCCCTGACAGGGATGAACACTGAAGCTTTCTTT
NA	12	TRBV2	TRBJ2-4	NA	CASSGGGNIQYF	TGTGCCAGCAGCGGAGGAGGGAACATTCAGTACTTC
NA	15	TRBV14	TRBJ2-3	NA	CASSFGGITTDTQYF	TGTGCCAGCTCTTTCGGGGGTATCACGACAGATACGCAGTATTTT
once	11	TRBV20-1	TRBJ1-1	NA	CSALRDTEAFF	TGCAGTGCTTTGCGGGACACTGAAGCTTTCTTT
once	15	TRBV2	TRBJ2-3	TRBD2	CASSPTSGQSDTQYF	TGTGCCAGCAGTCCGACTAGCGGACAATCAGATACGCAGTATTTT
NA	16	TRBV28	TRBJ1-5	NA	CASSSSRDKIAKPQHF	TGTGCCAGCAGTTCGTCCCGGGACAAAATTGCAAAGCCCCAGCATTTT
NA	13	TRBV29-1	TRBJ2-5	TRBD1	CSVLTGTQETQYF	TGCAGCGTTCTGACAGGGACCCAAGAGACCCAGTACTTC
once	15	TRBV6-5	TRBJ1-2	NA	CASSSPGDADYGYTF	TGTGCCAGCAGTTCTCCAGGGGACGCAGACTATGGCTACACCTTC
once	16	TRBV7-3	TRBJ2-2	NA	CASSSDGNTNTGELFF	TGTGCCAGCAGCTCAGACGGGAATACGAACACCGGGGAGCTGTTTTTT
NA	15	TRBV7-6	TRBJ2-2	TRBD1	CASSQGQVITGELFF	TGTGCCAGCAGTCAAGGACAGGTGATCACCGGGGAGCTGTTTTTT
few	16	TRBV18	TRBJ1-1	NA	CASSRLPTERRTEAFF	TGTGCCAGCTCACGGCTGCCTACGGAAAGGAGGACTGAAGCTTTCTTT
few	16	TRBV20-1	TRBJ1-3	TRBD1	CSASQGTGRSGNTIYF	TGCAGTGCTAGTCAGGGGACAGGGAGGTCTGGAAACACCATATATTTT
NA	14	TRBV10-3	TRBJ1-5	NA	CAISEEGGSGPQHF	TGTGCCATCAGTGAGGAGGGCGGGTCGGGGCCCCAGCATTTT
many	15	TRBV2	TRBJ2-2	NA	CASSVGNSNTGELFF	TGTGCCAGCAGTGTCGGGAACTCGAACACCGGGGAGCTGTTTTTT
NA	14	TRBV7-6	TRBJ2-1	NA	CASGLWGLTNEQFF	TGTGCCAGCGGACTCTGGGGGCTGACCAATGAGCAGTTCTTC
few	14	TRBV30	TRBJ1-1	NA	CAWSVAGVDTEAFF	TGTGCCTGGAGTGTAGCAGGGGTGGACACTGAAGCTTTCTTT
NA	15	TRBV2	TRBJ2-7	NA	CASTRGQGGIYEQYF	TGTGCCAGCACCCGAGGACAGGGAGGGATCTACGAGCAGTACTTC
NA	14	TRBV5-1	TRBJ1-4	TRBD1	CASSFGQGAEKLFF	TGCGCCAGCAGCTTCGGACAGGGCGCTGAAAAACTGTTTTTT
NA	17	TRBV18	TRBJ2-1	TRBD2	CASSPPGLAGGPGEQFF	TGTGCCAGCTCACCACCTGGACTAGCGGGAGGGCCGGGTGAGCAGTTCTTC
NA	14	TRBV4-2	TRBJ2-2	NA	CASSPRGNTGELFF	TGTGCCAGCAGTCCCAGGGGGAACACCGGGGAGCTGTTTTTT
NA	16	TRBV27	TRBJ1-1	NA	CASSPLIPRVNTEAFF	TGTGCCAGCAGCCCGTTAATCCCCAGGGTAAACACTGAAGCTTTCTTT
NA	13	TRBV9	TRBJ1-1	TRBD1	CASSGEQGAVAFF	TGTGCCAGCAGCGGAGAACAGGGGGCGGTAGCTTTCTTT
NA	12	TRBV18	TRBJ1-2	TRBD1	CASSRGQGGYTF	TGTGCCAGCTCACGAGGACAGGGCGGCTACACCTTC
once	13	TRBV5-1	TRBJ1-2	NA	CASSIGTPYGYTF	TGCGCCAGCAGCATCGGGACACCATATGGCTACACCTTC
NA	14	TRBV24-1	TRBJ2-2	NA	CATSGQTNTGELFF	TGTGCCACCAGTGGACAGACCAACACCGGGGAGCTGTTTTTT
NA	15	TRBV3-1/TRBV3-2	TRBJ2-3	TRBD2	CASRWSSGSTDTQYF	TGTGCCAGCAGGTGGAGTAGCGGGAGCACAGATACGCAGTATTTT
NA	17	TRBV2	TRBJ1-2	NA	CASSEALWSFPNYGYTF	TGTGCCAGCAGTGAAGCGCTTTGGAGTTTCCCTAACTATGGCTACACCTTC
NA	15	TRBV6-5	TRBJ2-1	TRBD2	CASSYSTSGRGGQFF	TGTGCCAGCAGTTACTCCACTAGCGGGAGGGGCGGGCAGTTCTTC
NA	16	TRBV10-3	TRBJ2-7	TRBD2	CAISEPGLAGGWEQYF	TGTGCCATCAGTGAGCCGGGACTAGCGGGAGGTTGGGAGCAGTACTTC
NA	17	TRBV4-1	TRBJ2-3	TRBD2	CASSQEMAGVDTDTQYF	TGCGCCAGCAGCCAAGAAATGGCGGGAGTGGATACAGATACGCAGTATTTT
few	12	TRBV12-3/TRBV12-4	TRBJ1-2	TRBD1	CASSSTGLGYTF	TGTGCCAGCAGTTCGACAGGGCTTGGCTACACCTTC
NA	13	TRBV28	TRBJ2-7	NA	CAILPGASYEQYF	TGTGCCATATTGCCTGGAGCGTCCTACGAGCAGTACTTC
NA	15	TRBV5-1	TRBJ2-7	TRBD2	CASRQLALGAYEQYF	TGCGCCAGCAGGCAACTAGCGCTTGGGGCCTACGAGCAGTACTTC
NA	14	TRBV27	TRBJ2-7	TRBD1	CASSPGTGGYEQYF	TGTGCCAGCAGTCCAGGGACAGGTGGCTACGAGCAGTACTTC